This entry concerns a single T cell receptor (beta chain). These data originate in a study of OX40 agonist ivuxolimab in advanced cancers. At the level of the study: An agonistic human IgG2 monoclonal antibody against OX40 (CD134) was given. Checkpoint inhibitors had been given previously to under 50% of patients. Patients received ivuxolimab, an intravenous treatment, every 2 weeks at 0.01 to 10 mg/kg. Subjects had a mean age of about 60 years, with a range of roughly 20 to 79; just over 80% were male.

Assay used: immunoSEQ multiplex PCR; TCRdb lists only in-frame clones, some missing. The table includes about 68,000 clones, around 83% detected once. The CDR3 spans 19 residues. V was shortened by 1 base and J by 8 bases, with 29 bases between the two germline ends. Germline CDR1 MNHNS, CDR2 SASEGT. J is TRBJ1-2 and V is TRBV6-1; perhaps TRBD1 as D (5 bases). The sample consisted of CD4+ or CD8+ T cells sorted from blood, taken in a trial of the OX40 agonist ivuxolimab. The receptor comes from an adult with an advanced solid tumor such as melanoma, head and neck, liver or kidney cancer. This CDR3 reads CASSEVGGPGLRPYRGYTF. DNA of the CDR3: TGTGCCAGCAGTGAAGTTGGTGGTCCAGGGTTAAGGCCCTATCGGGGCTACACCTTC.